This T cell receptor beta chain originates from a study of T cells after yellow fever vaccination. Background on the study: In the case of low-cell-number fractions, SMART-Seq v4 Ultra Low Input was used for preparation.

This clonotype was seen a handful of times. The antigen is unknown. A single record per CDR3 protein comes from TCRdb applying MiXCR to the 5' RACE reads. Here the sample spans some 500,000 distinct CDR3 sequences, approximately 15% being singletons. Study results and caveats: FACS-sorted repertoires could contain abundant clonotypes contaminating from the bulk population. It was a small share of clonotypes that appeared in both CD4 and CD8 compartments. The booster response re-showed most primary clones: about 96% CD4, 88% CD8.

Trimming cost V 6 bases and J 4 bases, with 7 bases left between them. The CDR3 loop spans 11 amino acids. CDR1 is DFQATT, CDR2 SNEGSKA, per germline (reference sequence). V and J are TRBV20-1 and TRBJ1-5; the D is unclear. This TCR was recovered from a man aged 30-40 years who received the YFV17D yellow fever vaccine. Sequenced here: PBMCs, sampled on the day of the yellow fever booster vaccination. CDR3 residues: CSAMENQPQHF. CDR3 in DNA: TGCAGTGCGATGGAAAATCAGCCCCAGCATTTT.